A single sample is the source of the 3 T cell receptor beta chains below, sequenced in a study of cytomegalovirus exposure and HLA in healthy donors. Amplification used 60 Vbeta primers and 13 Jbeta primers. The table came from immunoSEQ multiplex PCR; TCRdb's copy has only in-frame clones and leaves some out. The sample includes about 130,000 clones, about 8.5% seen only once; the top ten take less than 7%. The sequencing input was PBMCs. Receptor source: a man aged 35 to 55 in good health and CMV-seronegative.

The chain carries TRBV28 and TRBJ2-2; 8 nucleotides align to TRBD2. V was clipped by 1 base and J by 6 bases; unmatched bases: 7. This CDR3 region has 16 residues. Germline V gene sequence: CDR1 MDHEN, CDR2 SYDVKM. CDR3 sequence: CASSLYGGARPGELFF. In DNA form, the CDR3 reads TGTGCCAGCAGTTTATACGGGGGGGCCCGGCCCGGGGAGCTGTTTTTT.

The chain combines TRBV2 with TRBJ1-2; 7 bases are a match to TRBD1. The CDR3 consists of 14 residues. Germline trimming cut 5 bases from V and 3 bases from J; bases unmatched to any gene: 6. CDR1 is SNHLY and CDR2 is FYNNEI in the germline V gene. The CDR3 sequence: CASSTRGQDYGYTF. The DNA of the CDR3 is TGTGCCAGCAGTACAAGGGGGCAGGACTATGGCTACACCTTC.

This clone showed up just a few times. CDR3 coding DNA: TGTGCCTGGAGACAGGCGGCTAGCAATCAGCCCCAGCATTTT. It codes for CAWRQAASNQPQHF. The J gene is TRBJ1-5, the V gene TRBV30; D is perhaps TRBD1 (5 bases). Germline V lookup: CDR1 GTSNPN, CDR2 SVGIG (reference sequence). V was pared by 3 bases and J by 0 bases, with 9 bases between. This CDR3 is built from 14 residues. The full variable domain, in which reference TRBV30 and TRBJ1-5 provide the parts outside the CDR3, is SQTIHQWPATLVQPVGSPLSLECTVEGTSNPNLYWYRQAAGRGLQLLFYSVGIGQISSEVPQNLSASRPQDRQFILSSKKLLLSDSGFYLCAWRQAASNQPQHFGDGTRLSIL.